This passage covers 29 T cell receptor beta chains from one sample sequenced in a study of cytomegalovirus exposure and HLA in healthy donors. The repertoire was sequenced with immunoSEQ multiplex PCR; TCRdb's copy has only in-frame clones and lacks some. The data show some 240,000 clones, roughly 83% seen once. The sequenced sample was PBMCs. These receptors came from a woman under 30 in good health and CMV-seronegative.

This clone was recorded only once. This chain joins TRBV28 and TRBJ2-7; D gene uncertain. V lost 5 bases and J lost 7, with 12 bases in between. CDR1 is MDHEN and CDR2 is SYDVKM in the germline V gene. This CDR3 contains 12 residues. The DNA of the CDR3 is TGTGCCAGCAGTCTCCCCAACGGGGAGCAGTACTTC. Protein product: CASSLPNGEQYF.

There are a few counts of this clone. This chain joins TRBV27 and TRBJ2-2; D is possibly TRBD2 (6 bases). V dropped 4 bases and J dropped 5 bases, with 11 bases sitting between them. This CDR3 region has 14 residues. CDR1 is MNHEY, CDR2 SMNVEV, per germline (reference sequence). The CDR3 coding sequence is TGTGCCAGCAGTTGGATGGGGAGGACCGGGGAGCTGTTTTTT. Amino acid sequence: CASSWMGRTGELFF.

J is TRBJ1-1 and V is TRBV27, with D perhaps TRBD1 (5 bases). This CDR3 has 12 residues. The germline V gene has CDR1 MNHEY and CDR2 SMNVEV (reference sequence). Trimming shortened V by 5 bases and J by 6 bases, and 10 bases separated the two germline ends. The CDR3 loop is CASSTGLSEAFF. CDR3 sequence (DNA): TGTGCCAGCAGTACAGGTCTGTCTGAAGCTTTCTTT.

The chain couples TRBV19 to TRBJ1-6; D gene ambiguous. Deletions cut 4 bases from V and 0 bases from J, with 13 bases between. The germline V gene encodes CDR1 LNHDA and CDR2 SQIVND (reference sequence). CDR3 length: 17 amino acids. CDR3 nucleotides: TGTGCCAGTAGTACGGAAGTGGGGAGCTCCTATAATTCACCCCTCCACTTT. It yields the protein CASSTEVGSSYNSPLHF.

This rearrangement joins TRBV10-3 to TRBJ1-3; D is unclear. The length of the CDR3 is 14 residues. CDR1 is ENHRY and CDR2 is SYGVKD in the germline V gene. The V gene lost 4 bases and the J gene lost 0 bases, with 7 bases spanning the gap. The CDR3 is CAISGGSSGNTIYF. In DNA, the CDR3 is TGTGCCATCAGTGGAGGAAGCTCTGGAAACACCATATATTTT.

This clone has only a few counts. The chain employs TRBV7-9 and TRBJ1-2, with D hard to call. The V end was cut by 5 bases, the J end by 8 bases, with 18 bases between. The V gene's germline CDR1 is SEHNR and CDR2 FQNEAQ (reference sequence). This CDR3 spans 14 amino acids. CDR3 in DNA: TGTGCCAGCAGCGTTAATCGCCTTGTTCCCGGCTACACCTTC. Translated: CASSVNRLVPGYTF.

This chain's CDR3 is CASSFSGDEQFF. In DNA, the CDR3 is TGTGCCAGCAGTTTCTCCGGGGATGAGCAGTTCTTC. The chain carries TRBV27 and TRBJ2-1; the D gene is possibly TRBD2 (5 bases). Deletions cut 3 bases from V and 8 bases from J, with 8 bases between. Germline CDR1 MNHEY, CDR2 SMNVEV (reference sequence). There are 12 residues in the CDR3.

This clone was counted a few times. The chain recombines TRBV28 with TRBJ1-5; D remains unclear. V lost 6 bases and J 6 bases, leaving 9 bases between the germline ends. Per germline, CDR1 MDHEN and CDR2 SYDVKM. There are 12 residues in the CDR3. CDR3 sequence: CASSLRAQPQHF. CDR3 sequence (DNA): TGTGCCAGCAGCCTCCGGGCTCAGCCCCAGCATTTT.

The V and J genes are TRBV7-3 and TRBJ2-2; D tentatively reads TRBD1 or TRBD2 (7 bases each). Trimming cost V 4 bases and J 4 bases, with 13 bases left between them. CDR1 and CDR2 (germline): SGHTA, FQGTGA. The CDR3 is 15 residues long. CDR3 amino acids: CASSSGGATTGELFF. Written as DNA, the CDR3 is TGTGCCAGCAGCTCAGGGGGGGCGACCACCGGGGAGCTGTTTTTT.

The rearrangement joins TRBV25-1 to TRBJ1-4, with D unresolved. This CDR3 region has 13 residues. Trimming removed 5 bases from V and 8 bases from J, with 12 bases in between. From germline, CDR1 is MGHDK and CDR2 SYGVNS. CDR3 residues: CASSLAVGEKLFF. In nucleotides, the CDR3 is TGTGCCAGCAGTCTGGCAGTAGGGGAAAAACTGTTTTTT. The full variable domain, completed using reference TRBV25-1 and TRBJ1-4, is EADIYQTPRYLVIGTGKKITLECSQTMGHDKMYWYQQDPGMELHLIHYSYGVNSTEKGDLSSESTVSRIRTEHFPLTLESARPSHTSQYLCASSLAVGEKLFFGSGTQLSVL.

CDR3 in amino acids: CASSTNRGSEQYF. The CDR3 DNA sequence: TGTGCCAGCAGCACGAACCGGGGTTCCGAGCAGTACTTC. This chain joins TRBV9 and TRBJ2-7; D is perhaps TRBD2 (5 bases). Germline lookup yields CDR1 SGDLS and CDR2 YYNGEE. Trimming left V 4 bases short and J 6 bases short, with 14 bases between. The CDR3 contains 13 residues.

The chain recombines TRBV6-6 with TRBJ2-2; 7 bases are a match to TRBD1. The trim removed 0 bases at V and 3 bases at J, leaving 1 base unmatched. The CDR3 totals 15 residues. CDR1 is MNHNY and CDR2 is SVGAGI in the germline V gene (reference sequence). The CDR3 bases are TGTGCCAGCAGTTACTCGACAGGGTACACCGGGGAGCTGTTTTTT. Translating gives CASSYSTGYTGELFF.

This clone turned up a few times. The chain couples TRBV27 to TRBJ1-4; no firm D call. The CDR3 covers 15 residues. CDR1 is MNHEY, CDR2 SMNVEV, per germline (reference sequence). V was pared by 5 bases and J by 8 bases, with 18 bases between. CDR3 region: CASSPVDEMGEKLFF. The CDR3 DNA reads as TGTGCCAGCAGTCCCGTTGACGAGATGGGGGAAAAACTGTTTTTT.

In the case of this clone: In the same sample, other DNA sequences code for this CDR3. This rearrangement joins TRBV2 to TRBJ1-1, with D unresolved. The CDR3 has 11 residues. In germline, CDR1 is SNHLY, CDR2 FYNNEI. V was trimmed by 4 bases and J by 6 bases, leaving 6 bases between them. CDR3 nucleotides: TGTGCCAGCAGTGCCGGCGCTGAAGCTTTCTTT. Amino acid sequence: CASSAGAEAFF.

The count of this clone is one. The V and J genes are TRBV30 and TRBJ1-1; D ambiguous. Germline V gives CDR1 GTSNPN, CDR2 SVGIG (reference sequence). Trimming cost V 0 bases and J 5 bases, with 10 bases left between them. The length of the CDR3 is 13 residues. Here the CDR3 reads CAWSVEPGTEAFF. DNA for the CDR3: TGTGCCTGGAGTGTAGAGCCGGGGACTGAAGCTTTCTTT.

The CDR3 bases are TGTGCCAGCAGGGCCTCGACAGGTGGCAATCAGCCCCAGCATTTT. Its translation is CASRASTGGNQPQHF. This chain connects TRBV2 to TRBJ1-5; tentative D call: TRBD1 (6 bases). Between the trimmed V and J ends, which lost 6 bases and 2 bases, there was a span of 14 bases. Germline CDR1 SNHLY, CDR2 FYNNEI. The CDR3 extends over 15 amino acids.

V and J are TRBV6-1 and TRBJ2-3, with D unclear. Germline values: CDR1 MNHNS, CDR2 SASEGT. The length of the CDR3 is 14 residues. V lost 0 bases and J lost 7, with 11 bases in between. CDR3 sequence: CASSEALLLYTQYF. The CDR3 nucleotides read TGTGCCAGCAGTGAAGCGCTTCTTTTGTATACGCAGTATTTT.

DNA of the CDR3: TGTGCCAGCAGCCACGCGCAGGGCGGTAATCAGCCCCAGCATTTT. This gives the protein CASSHAQGGNQPQHF. This chain links TRBV6-6 with TRBJ1-5, with a possible D match to TRBD1 (5 bases). Germline CDR1 is MNHNY and CDR2 is SVGAGI (reference sequence). V shed 6 bases and J shed 4 bases, with 16 bases lying between them. The CDR3 extends over 15 amino acids.

The rearrangement uses TRBV9 and TRBJ1-1, with 7 bases identical to TRBD1. The CDR3 consists of 15 residues. J was trimmed by 4 bases and V by 2 bases; bases with no gene match: 8. Germline-derived CDR1 and CDR2 are SGDLS and YYNGEE. CDR3 nucleotide sequence: TGTGCCAGCAGCGTCCAGGGGGGCGTTGGCACTGAAGCTTTCTTT. Protein: CASSVQGGVGTEAFF.

This chain connects TRBV6-6 to TRBJ1-1, with D uncertain. The CDR3 has 14 residues. V was shortened by 5 bases and J by 0 bases, with 10 bases between the two germline ends. Per germline, CDR1 MNHNY and CDR2 SVGAGI (reference sequence). CDR3 amino acids: CASSTSSMNTEAFF. CDR3 in DNA: TGTGCCAGCAGTACGAGCAGCATGAACACTGAAGCTTTCTTT.

Only a few counts were recorded for this clone. This sequence joins TRBV5-4 and TRBJ1-3, with D unresolved. The ends were cut back, 5 bases at V and 0 bases at J, with 12 bases in the middle. This CDR3 is built from 15 residues. Germline CDR1 reads SGHNT; CDR2 reads YYREEE (reference sequence). The CDR3 loop reads CASSLDGYSGNTIYF. Written as DNA, the CDR3 is TGTGCCAGCAGTCTCGACGGCTACTCTGGAAACACCATATATTTT.

This rearrangement joins TRBV27 to TRBJ1-4; TRBD1 is a possible D gene (5 bases). The CDR3 totals 12 residues. CDR1 and CDR2 (germline): MNHEY, SMNVEV (reference sequence). V lost 8 bases and J 8 bases, leaving 12 bases between the germline ends. CDR3 DNA: TGTGCCAGCGGACAATACCGGGAAAAACTGTTTTTT. Amino acids: CASGQYREKLFF.

The chain recombines TRBV5-1 with TRBJ2-5; 8 bases fit TRBD1. The CDR3 covers 14 residues. With 2 bases clipped from V and 2 bases from J, the junction kept 2 bases outside the gene matches. The germline CDR1 and CDR2 sequences are SGHRS and YFSETQ. CDR3 amino acids: CASSFGDRQETQYF. The CDR3, as DNA: TGCGCCAGCAGCTTTGGGGACAGGCAAGAGACCCAGTACTTC.

This rearrangement joins TRBV6-6 to TRBJ2-2, with TRBD2 matching 10 bases. The CDR3 spans 15 residues. Trimming removed 7 bases from V and 1 base from J; junction bases left unmatched: 3. Germline CDR1 is MNHNY and CDR2 is SVGAGI (reference sequence). The CDR3 protein is CASILAGGNTGELFF. DNA for the CDR3: TGTGCCAGCATCTTAGCGGGGGGGAACACCGGGGAGCTGTTTTTT.

The chain couples TRBV27 to TRBJ1-4; no clear D. The length of the CDR3 is 13 residues. Germline assignment: CDR1 MNHEY and CDR2 SMNVEV (reference sequence). V lost 5 bases and J lost 6, with 10 bases in between. CDR3 protein: CASSPWTDEKLFF. DNA of the CDR3: TGTGCCAGCAGTCCCTGGACTGATGAAAAACTGTTTTTT. Supplemented by reference TRBV27 and TRBJ1-4, the full variable domain reads EAQVTQNPRYLITVTGKKLTVTCSQNMNHEYMSWYRQDPGLGLRQIYYSMNVEVTDKGDVPEGYKVSRKEKRNFPLILESPSPNQTSLYFCASSPWTDEKLFFGSGTQLSVL.

The rearrangement links TRBV7-9 to TRBJ2-7; 12 nucleotides align to TRBD1. Germline V lookup: CDR1 SEHNR, CDR2 FQNEAQ (reference sequence). The junction had 7 bases not matched to a gene; V was cut back by 7 bases and J by 6 bases. The length of the CDR3 is 14 residues. The CDR3 spells CASTVPGQGAEQYF. The CDR3 DNA is TGTGCCAGCACCGTACCGGGACAGGGGGCCGAGCAGTACTTC.

V gene TRBV7-9 combines with J gene TRBJ1-1, with D unresolved. This CDR3 spans 12 amino acids. From germline, CDR1 is SEHNR and CDR2 FQNEAQ (reference sequence). V lost 7 bases, J lost 4 bases, and 10 bases lay in between. Here the CDR3 DNA reads TGTGCCAGCACCCCTGGACCCACTGAAGCTTTCTTT. This gives the protein CASTPGPTEAFF.

This clone occurred once. Since a much larger clone is just one base distant, this may be a read error. The chain combines TRBV28 with TRBJ1-5; TRBD1 matches 7 bases. The CDR3 loop spans 14 amino acids. With 5 bases clipped from V and 0 bases from J, the junction kept 1 base outside the gene matches. In germline, CDR1 is MDHEN, CDR2 SYDVKM. In DNA form, the CDR3 reads TGTGCCAGCAGTCAGGGGGATAGCAATCAGCCCCAGCATTTT. Translated: CASSQGDSNQPQHF.

V and J are TRBV5-1 and TRBJ2-1; TRBD2 might be the D (6 bases). Between the trimmed V and J ends, which lost 0 bases and 8 bases, there was a span of 15 bases. The CDR3 is 15 amino acids. Germline lookup yields CDR1 SGHRS and CDR2 YFSETQ. The CDR3 DNA reads TGCGCCAGCAGCTTGGAGCTTAGCGGCTCGGATGAGCAGTTCTTC. Residues: CASSLELSGSDEQFF.